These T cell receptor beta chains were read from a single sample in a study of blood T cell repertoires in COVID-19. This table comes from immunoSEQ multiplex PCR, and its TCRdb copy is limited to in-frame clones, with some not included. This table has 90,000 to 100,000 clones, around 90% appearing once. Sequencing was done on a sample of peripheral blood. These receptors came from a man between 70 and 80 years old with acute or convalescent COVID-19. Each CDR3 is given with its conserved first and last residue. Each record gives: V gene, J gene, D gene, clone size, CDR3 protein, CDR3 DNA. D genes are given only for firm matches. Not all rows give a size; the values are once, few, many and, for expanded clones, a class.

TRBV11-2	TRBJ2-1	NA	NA	CASSLEGGSYNEQFF	TGTGCCAGCAGCTTAGAGGGGGGATCCTACAATGAGCAGTTCTTC
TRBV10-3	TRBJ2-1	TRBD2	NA	CAIRGLEGNEQFF	TGTGCCATCAGGGGACTAGAGGGGAATGAGCAGTTCTTC
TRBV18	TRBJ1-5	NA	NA	CASSPPQGTTQMQPQHF	TGTGCCAGCTCACCACCCCAGGGGACGACTCAGATGCAGCCCCAGCATTTT
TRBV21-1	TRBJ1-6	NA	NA	CASRIELVQYNSPLHF	TGTGCCAGCAGGATCGAGTTAGTACAGTATAATTCACCCCTCCACTTT
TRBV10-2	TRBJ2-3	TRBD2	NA	CASSELAGGTTDTQYF	TGCGCCAGCAGTGAGTTAGCGGGGGGGACTACAGATACGCAGTATTTT
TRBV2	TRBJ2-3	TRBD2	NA	CASGGYPGLDLLHTQYF	TGTGCCAGCGGGGGCTATCCGGGACTAGACCTTCTACATACGCAGTATTTT
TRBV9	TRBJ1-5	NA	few	CASSVDGSNQPQHF	TGTGCCAGCAGCGTAGACGGTAGCAATCAGCCCCAGCATTTT
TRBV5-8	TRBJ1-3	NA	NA	CASSSHQGAGNTIYF	TGTGCCAGCAGCTCTCACCAGGGCGCGGGAAACACCATATATTTT
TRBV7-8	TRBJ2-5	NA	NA	CASSSQDHVGTQYF	TGTGCCAGCAGCTCTCAGGATCACGTAGGGACCCAGTACTTC
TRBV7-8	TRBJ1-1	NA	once	CASSLDLEGAFF	TGTGCCAGCAGCTTAGACCTCGAGGGAGCTTTCTTT
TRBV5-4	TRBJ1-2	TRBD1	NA	CASSPRTGEHGYTF	TGTGCCAGCAGCCCGAGGACAGGGGAGCATGGCTACACCTTC
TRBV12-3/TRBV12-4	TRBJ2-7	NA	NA	CASSLHSGYEQYF	TGTGCCAGCAGTCTACATTCGGGCTACGAGCAGTACTTC
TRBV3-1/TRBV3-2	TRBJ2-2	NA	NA	CASNYQGTGELFF	TGTGCCAGCAATTATCAGGGGACCGGGGAGCTGTTTTTT
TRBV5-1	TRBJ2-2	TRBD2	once	CASSPGGTGELFF	TGCGCCAGCAGCCCGGGGGGGACCGGGGAGCTGTTTTTT
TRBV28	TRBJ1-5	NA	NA	CASIGSAEYQPQHF	TGTGCCAGCATAGGTTCCGCGGAATACCAGCCCCAGCATTTT
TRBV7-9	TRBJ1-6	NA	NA	CASSVEASPLHF	TGTGCCAGCAGCGTCGAGGCTTCACCCCTCCACTTT
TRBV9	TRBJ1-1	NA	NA	CASSVKPQDSLNTEAFF	TGTGCCAGCAGCGTAAAACCCCAGGACAGTTTGAACACTGAAGCTTTCTTT
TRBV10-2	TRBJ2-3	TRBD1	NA	CASSVTGAPGTDTQYF	TGCGCCAGCAGTGTTACAGGGGCCCCCGGCACAGATACGCAGTATTTT
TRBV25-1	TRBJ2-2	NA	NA	CASSDFRTEGELFF	TGTGCCAGCAGTGATTTCCGGACTGAGGGGGAGCTGTTTTTT
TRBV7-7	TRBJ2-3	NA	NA	CASSRGTSSTDTQYF	TGTGCCAGCAGCCGAGGGACATCTAGCACAGATACGCAGTATTTT
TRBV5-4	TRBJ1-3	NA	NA	CASSFRTASGNTIYF	TGTGCCAGCAGCTTTCGGACAGCCTCTGGAAACACCATATATTTT
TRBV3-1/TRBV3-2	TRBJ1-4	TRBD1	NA	CASRPGQGDEKLFF	TGTGCCAGCAGACCCGGACAGGGCGACGAAAAACTGTTTTTT
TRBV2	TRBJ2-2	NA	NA	CASIPGQNTGELFF	TGTGCCAGCATCCCGGGACAGAACACCGGGGAGCTGTTTTTT
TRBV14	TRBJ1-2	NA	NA	CASSQVQGGYTF	TGTGCCAGCAGCCAAGTGCAGGGTGGCTACACCTTC
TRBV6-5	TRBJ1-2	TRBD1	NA	CASADRGHRGYTF	TGTGCCAGCGCGGACAGGGGGCATCGTGGCTACACCTTC
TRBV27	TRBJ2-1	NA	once	CASSSDTSSYNEQFF	TGTGCCAGCAGTTCGGACACGAGCTCCTACAATGAGCAGTTCTTC
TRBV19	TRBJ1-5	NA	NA	CASKTGVLINQPQHF	TGTGCCAGTAAGACAGGAGTCCTCATCAATCAGCCCCAGCATTTT
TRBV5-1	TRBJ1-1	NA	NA	CASSSDTGTEAFF	TGCGCCAGCAGCTCGGATACGGGCACTGAAGCTTTCTTT
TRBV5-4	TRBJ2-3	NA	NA	CASSARTEGTDTQYF	TGTGCCAGCAGTGCCCGGACAGAAGGCACAGATACGCAGTATTTT
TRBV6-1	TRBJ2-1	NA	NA	CASSEATAAMQFF	TGTGCCAGCAGTGAAGCTACGGCAGCGATGCAGTTCTTC
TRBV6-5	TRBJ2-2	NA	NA	CASKIQGYGTGELFF	TGTGCCAGCAAGATACAGGGCTATGGCACCGGGGAGCTGTTTTTT
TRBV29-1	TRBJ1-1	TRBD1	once	CSVGTAIPLGTEAFF	TGCAGCGTGGGGACAGCCATCCCCCTAGGTACTGAAGCTTTCTTT
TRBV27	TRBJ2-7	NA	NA	CASSSPGHPYEQYF	TGTGCCAGCAGTTCACCCGGACACCCCTACGAGCAGTACTTC
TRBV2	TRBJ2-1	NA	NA	CASMEGSSYNEQFF	TGTGCCAGCATGGAGGGGAGCTCCTACAATGAGCAGTTCTTC
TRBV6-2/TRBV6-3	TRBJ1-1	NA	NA	CASSPRERIRGTEAFF	TGTGCCAGCAGCCCTCGCGAGAGGATCCGGGGGACTGAAGCTTTCTTT
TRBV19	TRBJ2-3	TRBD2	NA	CASSIGWTSDIKTTDTQYF	TGTGCCAGTAGTATTGGCTGGACTAGCGATATCAAGACCACAGATACGCAGTATTTT